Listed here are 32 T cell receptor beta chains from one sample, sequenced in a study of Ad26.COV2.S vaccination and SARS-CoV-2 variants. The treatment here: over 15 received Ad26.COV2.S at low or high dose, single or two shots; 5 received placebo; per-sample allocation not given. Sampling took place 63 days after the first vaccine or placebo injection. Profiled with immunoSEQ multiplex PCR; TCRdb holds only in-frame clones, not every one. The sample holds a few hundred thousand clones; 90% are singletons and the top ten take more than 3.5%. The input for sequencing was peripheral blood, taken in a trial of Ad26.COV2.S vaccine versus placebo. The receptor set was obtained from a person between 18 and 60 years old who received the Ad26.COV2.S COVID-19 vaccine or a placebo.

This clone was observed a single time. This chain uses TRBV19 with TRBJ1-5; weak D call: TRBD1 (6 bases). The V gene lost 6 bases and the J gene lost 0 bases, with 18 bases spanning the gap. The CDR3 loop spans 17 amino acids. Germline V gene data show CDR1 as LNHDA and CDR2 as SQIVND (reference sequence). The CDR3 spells CASRQWTESYSNQPQHF. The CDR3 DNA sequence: TGTGCCAGTAGACAATGGACAGAAAGCTATAGCAATCAGCCCCAGCATTTT.

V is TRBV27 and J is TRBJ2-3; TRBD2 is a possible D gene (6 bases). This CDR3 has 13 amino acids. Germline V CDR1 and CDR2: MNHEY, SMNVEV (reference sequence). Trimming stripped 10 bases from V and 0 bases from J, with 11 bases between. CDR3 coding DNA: TGTGCCACCTCGGGAGCTAGCACAGATACGCAGTATTTT. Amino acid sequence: CATSGASTDTQYF.

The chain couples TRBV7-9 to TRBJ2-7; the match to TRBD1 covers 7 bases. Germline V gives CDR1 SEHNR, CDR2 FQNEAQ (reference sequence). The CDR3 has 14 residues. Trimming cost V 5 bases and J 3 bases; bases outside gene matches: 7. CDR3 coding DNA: TGTGCCAGCAGCCCGACAGGGTCCTACTACGAGCAGTACTTC. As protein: CASSPTGSYYEQYF.

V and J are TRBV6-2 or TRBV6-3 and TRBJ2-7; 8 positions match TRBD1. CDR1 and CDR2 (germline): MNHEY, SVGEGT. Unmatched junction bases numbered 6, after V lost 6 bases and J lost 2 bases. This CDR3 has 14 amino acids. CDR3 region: CASSLGQGAYEQYF. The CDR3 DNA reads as TGTGCCAGCAGCCTTGGACAGGGTGCCTACGAGCAGTACTTC.

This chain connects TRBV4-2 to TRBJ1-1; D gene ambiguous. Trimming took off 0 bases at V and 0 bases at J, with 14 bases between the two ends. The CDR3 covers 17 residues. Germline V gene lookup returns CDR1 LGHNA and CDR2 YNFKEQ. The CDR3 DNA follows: TGTGCCAGCAGCCAAGATCAGTTTCCAGGACTGAACACTGAAGCTTTCTTT. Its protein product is CASSQDQFPGLNTEAFF.

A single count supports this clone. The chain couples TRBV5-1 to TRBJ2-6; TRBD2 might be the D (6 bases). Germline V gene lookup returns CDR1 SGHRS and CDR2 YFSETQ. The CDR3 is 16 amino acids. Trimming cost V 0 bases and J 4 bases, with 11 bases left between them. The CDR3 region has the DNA TGCGCCAGCAGCTTGGCCGGAGGGCGAGGGGCCAACGTCCTGACTTTC. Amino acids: CASSLAGGRGANVLTF.

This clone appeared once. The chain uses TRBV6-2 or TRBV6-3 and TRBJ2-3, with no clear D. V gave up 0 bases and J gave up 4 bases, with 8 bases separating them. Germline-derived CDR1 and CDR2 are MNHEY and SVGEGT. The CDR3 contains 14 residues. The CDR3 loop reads CASSYSERPDTQYF. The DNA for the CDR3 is TGTGCCAGCAGTTACTCCGAGCGTCCAGATACGCAGTATTTT.

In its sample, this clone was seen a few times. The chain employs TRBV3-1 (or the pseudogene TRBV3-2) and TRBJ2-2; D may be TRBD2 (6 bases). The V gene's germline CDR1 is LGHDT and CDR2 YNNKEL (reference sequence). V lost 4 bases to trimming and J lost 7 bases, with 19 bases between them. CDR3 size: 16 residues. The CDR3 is CASSRWPGAAFGELFF. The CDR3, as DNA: TGTGCCAGCAGCCGATGGCCGGGAGCAGCTTTCGGGGAGCTGTTTTTT.

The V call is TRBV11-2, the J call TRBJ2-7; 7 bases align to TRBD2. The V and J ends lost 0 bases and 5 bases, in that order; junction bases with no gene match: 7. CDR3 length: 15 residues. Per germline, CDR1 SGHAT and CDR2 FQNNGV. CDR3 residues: CASSLEVREIDEQYF. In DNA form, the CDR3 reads TGTGCCAGCAGCTTAGAGGTGCGGGAGATCGACGAGCAGTACTTC.

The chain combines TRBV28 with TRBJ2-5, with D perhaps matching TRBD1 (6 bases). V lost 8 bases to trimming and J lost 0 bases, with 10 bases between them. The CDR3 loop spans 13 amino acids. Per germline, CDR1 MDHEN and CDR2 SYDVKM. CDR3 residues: CASLTGNQETQYF. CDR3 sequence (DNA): TGTGCCAGCCTCACAGGGAACCAAGAGACCCAGTACTTC.

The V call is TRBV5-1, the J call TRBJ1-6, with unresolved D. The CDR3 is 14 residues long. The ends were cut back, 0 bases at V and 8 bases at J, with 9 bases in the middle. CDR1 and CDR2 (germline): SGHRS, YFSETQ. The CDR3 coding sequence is TGCGCCAGCAGCTTGGGACCGGGCGATTCACCCCTCCACTTT. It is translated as CASSLGPGDSPLHF.

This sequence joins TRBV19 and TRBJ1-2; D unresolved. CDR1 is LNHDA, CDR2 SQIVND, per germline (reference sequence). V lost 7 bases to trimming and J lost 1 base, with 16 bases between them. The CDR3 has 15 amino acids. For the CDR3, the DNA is TGTGCCAGTACCCCAGGTGGTGGTAATAACTATGGCTACACCTTC. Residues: CASTPGGGNNYGYTF.

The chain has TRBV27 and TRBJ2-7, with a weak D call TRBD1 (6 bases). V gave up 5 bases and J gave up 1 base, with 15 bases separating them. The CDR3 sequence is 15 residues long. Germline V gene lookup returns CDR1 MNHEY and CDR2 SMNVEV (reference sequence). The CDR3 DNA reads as TGTGCCAGCAGTCCGCTCCGACAGGAGTCCTACGAGCAGTACTTC. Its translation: CASSPLRQESYEQYF.

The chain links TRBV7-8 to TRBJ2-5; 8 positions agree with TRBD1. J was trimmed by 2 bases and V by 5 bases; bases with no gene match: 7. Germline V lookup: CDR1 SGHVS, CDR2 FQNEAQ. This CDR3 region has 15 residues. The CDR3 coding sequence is TGTGCCAGCAGCCAGACAGGGGCGTATCAAGAGACCCAGTACTTC. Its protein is CASSQTGAYQETQYF.

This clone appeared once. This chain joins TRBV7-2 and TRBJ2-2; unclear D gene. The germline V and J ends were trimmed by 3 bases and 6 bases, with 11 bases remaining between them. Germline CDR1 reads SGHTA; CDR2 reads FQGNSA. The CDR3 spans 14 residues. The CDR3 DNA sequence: TGTGCCAGCAGCTTTTTGTCGGGCCCCGGGGAGCTGTTTTTT. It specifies CASSFLSGPGELFF.

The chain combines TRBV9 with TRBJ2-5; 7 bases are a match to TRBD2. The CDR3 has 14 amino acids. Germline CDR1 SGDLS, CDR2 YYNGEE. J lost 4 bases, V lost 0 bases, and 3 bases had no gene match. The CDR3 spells CASSVGGGGETQYF. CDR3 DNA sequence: TGTGCCAGCAGCGTAGGTGGGGGGGGAGAGACCCAGTACTTC.

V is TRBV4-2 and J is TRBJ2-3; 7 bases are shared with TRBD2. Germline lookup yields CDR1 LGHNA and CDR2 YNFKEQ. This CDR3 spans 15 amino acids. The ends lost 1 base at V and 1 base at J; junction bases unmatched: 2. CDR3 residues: CASSQVTSGTDTQYF. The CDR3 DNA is TGTGCCAGCAGCCAAGTTACTAGCGGCACAGATACGCAGTATTTT.

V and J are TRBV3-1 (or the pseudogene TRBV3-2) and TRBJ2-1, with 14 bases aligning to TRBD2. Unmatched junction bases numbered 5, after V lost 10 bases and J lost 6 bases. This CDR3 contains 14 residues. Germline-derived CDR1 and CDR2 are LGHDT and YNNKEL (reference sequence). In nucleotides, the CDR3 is TGTGCCACCGAGACTAGCGGGAGGGCCAATGAGCAGTTCTTC. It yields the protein CATETSGRANEQFF.

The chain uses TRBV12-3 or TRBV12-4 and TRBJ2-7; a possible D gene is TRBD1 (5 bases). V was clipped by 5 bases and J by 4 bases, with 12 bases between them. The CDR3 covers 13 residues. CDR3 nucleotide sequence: TGTGCCAGCAGTCCCGGCAGGGCTTACGAGCAGTACTTC. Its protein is CASSPGRAYEQYF.

CDR3 sequence: CASSQEGRERWTDTQYF. CDR3 DNA sequence: TGTGCCAGCAGCCAAGAAGGGCGGGAGCGTTGGACAGATACGCAGTATTTT. V gene TRBV3-1 (or the pseudogene TRBV3-2) combines with J gene TRBJ2-3; 7 bases line up with TRBD2. J gave up 3 bases and V 0 bases, and 9 bases lay outside the gene matches. The CDR3 runs 17 residues. CDR1 is LGHDT and CDR2 is YNNKEL in the germline V gene (reference sequence).

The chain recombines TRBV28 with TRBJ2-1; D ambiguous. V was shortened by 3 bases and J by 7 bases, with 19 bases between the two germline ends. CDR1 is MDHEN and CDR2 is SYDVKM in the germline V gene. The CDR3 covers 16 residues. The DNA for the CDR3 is TGTGCCAGCAGTTTCCCCCTGCGTTCAACACGGAATGAGCAGTTCTTC. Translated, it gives CASSFPLRSTRNEQFF.

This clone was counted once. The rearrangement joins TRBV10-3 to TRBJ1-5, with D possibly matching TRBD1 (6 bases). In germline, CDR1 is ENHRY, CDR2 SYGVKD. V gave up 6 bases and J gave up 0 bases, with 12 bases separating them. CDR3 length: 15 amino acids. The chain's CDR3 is CAIRQGPNSNQPQHF. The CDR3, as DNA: TGTGCCATCAGACAGGGCCCCAATAGCAATCAGCCCCAGCATTTT.

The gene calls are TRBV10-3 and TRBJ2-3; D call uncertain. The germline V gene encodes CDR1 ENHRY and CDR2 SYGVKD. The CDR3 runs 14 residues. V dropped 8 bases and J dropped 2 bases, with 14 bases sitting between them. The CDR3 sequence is CAIARKENTDTQYF. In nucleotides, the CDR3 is TGTGCCATCGCAAGAAAGGAAAACACAGATACGCAGTATTTT.

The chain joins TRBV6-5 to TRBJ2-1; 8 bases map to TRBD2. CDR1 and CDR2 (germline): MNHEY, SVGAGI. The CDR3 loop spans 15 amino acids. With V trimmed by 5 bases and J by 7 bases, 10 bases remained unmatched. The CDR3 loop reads CASSRLAGSINEQFF. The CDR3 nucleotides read TGTGCCAGCAGTCGTCTAGCGGGCTCGATAAATGAGCAGTTCTTC.

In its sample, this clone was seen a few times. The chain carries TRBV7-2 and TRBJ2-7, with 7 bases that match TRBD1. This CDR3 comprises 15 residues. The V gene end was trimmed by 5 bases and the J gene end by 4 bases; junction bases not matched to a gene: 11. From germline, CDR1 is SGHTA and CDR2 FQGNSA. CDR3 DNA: TGTGCCAGCAGCCCCACCTCGGGACAGATTTACGAGCAGTACTTC. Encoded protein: CASSPTSGQIYEQYF.

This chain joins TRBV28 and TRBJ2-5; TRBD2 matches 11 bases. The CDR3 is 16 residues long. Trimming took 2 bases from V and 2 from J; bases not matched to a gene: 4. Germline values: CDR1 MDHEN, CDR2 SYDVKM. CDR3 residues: CASSLNLAGGQETQYF. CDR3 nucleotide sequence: TGTGCCAGCAGTTTAAATCTAGCGGGAGGACAAGAGACCCAGTACTTC.

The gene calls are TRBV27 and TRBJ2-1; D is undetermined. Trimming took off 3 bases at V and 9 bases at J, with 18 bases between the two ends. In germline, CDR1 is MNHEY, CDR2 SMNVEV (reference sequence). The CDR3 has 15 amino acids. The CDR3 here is CASSLSTWSLGEQFF. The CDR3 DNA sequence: TGTGCCAGCAGTTTGTCGACGTGGTCCTTAGGTGAGCAGTTCTTC.

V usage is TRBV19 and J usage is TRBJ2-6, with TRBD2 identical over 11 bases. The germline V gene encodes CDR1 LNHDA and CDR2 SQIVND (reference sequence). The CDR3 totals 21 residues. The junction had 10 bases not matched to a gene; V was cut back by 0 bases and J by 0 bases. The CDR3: CASSIEWGLAGGASGANVLTF. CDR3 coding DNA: TGTGCCAGTAGTATAGAATGGGGGCTAGCGGGAGGCGCCTCTGGGGCCAACGTCCTGACTTTC.

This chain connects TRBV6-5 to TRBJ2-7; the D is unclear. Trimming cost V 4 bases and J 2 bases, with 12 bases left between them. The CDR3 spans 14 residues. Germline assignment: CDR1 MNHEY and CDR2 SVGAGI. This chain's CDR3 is CASSFQIHPYEQYF. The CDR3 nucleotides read TGTGCCAGCAGTTTTCAGATTCACCCCTACGAGCAGTACTTC.

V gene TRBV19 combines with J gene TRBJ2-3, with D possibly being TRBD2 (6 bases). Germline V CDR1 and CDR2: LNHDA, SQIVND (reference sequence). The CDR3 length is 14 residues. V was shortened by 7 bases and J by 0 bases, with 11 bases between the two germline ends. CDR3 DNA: TGTGCCAGTACCGGCGGGAAAAGCACAGATACGCAGTATTTT. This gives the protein CASTGGKSTDTQYF.

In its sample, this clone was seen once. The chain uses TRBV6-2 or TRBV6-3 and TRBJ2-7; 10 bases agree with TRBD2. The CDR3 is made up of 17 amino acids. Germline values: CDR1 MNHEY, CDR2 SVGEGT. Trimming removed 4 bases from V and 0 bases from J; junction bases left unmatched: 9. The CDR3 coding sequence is TGTGCCAGCAGTTTCGGACTAGCGGTGAAAACCTCCTACGAGCAGTACTTC. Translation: CASSFGLAVKTSYEQYF.

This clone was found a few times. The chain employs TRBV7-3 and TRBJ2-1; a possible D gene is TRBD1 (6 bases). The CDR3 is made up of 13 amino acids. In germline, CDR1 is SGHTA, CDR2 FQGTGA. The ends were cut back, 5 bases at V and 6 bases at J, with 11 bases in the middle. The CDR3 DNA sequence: TGTGCCAGCAGCATAGGGACAAGCAATGAGCAGTTCTTC. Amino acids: CASSIGTSNEQFF.